These 3 T cell receptor beta chains share one sample of origin, sequenced in a study of T cell responses to AZD1222 COVID-19 vaccine. Repertoires were generated with immunoSEQ multiplex PCR, while TCRdb's copy carries only in-frame clones and drops some. The table records tens of thousands of clones, more than 60% of them present only once. Sequencing used peripheral blood, obtained 28 days after the second AZD1222 dose. These receptors were taken from an adult who received the AZD1222 COVID-19 vaccine.

This clone occurred once. The V call is TRBV28, the J call TRBJ2-2; 8 nucleotides match TRBD2. The junction had 12 bases not matched to a gene; V was cut back by 7 bases and J by 5 bases. The CDR3 is made up of 16 amino acids. Germline CDR1 and CDR2: MDHEN and SYDVKM. The CDR3 reads CASKTAGDLDTGELFF. CDR3 bases: TGTGCCAGCAAGACAGCGGGGGATTTGGATACCGGGGAGCTGTTTTTT.

The rearrangement joins TRBV5-1 to TRBJ1-1; the D gene is possibly TRBD1 (5 bases). Trimming cost V 4 bases and J 1 base, with 14 bases left between them. The CDR3 consists of 15 residues. CDR1 and CDR2 (germline): SGHRS, YFSETQ. CDR3 bases: TGCGCCAGCAGCCAAGAGGGGATTGAGAACACTGAAGCTTTCTTT. Translating gives CASSQEGIENTEAFF.

CDR3 region: CASSQGTIAREQYF. The CDR3 bases are TGTGCCAGCAGCCAAGGGACGATAGCGAGAGAGCAGTACTTC. The rearrangement joins TRBV14 to TRBJ2-7; weak D call: TRBD2 (5 bases). The CDR3 runs 14 residues. In germline, CDR1 is SGHDN, CDR2 FVKESK. V dropped 1 base and J dropped 7 bases, with 14 bases sitting between them.